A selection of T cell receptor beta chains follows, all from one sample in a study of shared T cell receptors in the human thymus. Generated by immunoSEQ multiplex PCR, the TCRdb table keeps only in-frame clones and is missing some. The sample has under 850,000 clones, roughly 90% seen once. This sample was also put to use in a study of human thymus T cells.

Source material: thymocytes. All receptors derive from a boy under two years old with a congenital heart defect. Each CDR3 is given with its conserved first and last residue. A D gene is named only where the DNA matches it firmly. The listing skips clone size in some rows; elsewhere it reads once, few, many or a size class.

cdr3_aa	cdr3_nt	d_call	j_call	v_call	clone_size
CASGGGSLAYGYTF	TGTGCCAGCGGGGGGGGCTCCTTGGCCTATGGCTACACCTTC	NA	TRBJ1-2	TRBV7-2	NA
CASSLGRDTHYGYTF	TGTGCCAGCTCGCTTGGACGGGACACCCACTATGGCTACACCTTC	NA	TRBJ1-2	TRBV18	NA
CASSERVYEQYF	TGTGCCAGCAGTGAGCGGGTCTACGAGCAGTACTTC	NA	TRBJ2-7	TRBV28	NA
CASSQEFRLSPGELFF	TGCGCCAGCAGCCAAGAGTTCAGACTCTCCCCCGGGGAGCTGTTTTTT	NA	TRBJ2-2	TRBV4-1	NA
CAWIGAGLADNTDTQYF	TGTGCCTGGATCGGAGCTGGACTAGCGGATAACACAGATACGCAGTATTTT	TRBD2	TRBJ2-3	TRBV30	NA
CASSPSPSSIPYEQYF	TGTGCCAGCAGCCCCTCCCCTTCTAGCATCCCCTACGAGCAGTACTTC	NA	TRBJ2-7	TRBV7-9	NA
CASSLAWLAGGSSYNEQFF	TGTGCCAGCAGCTTAGCCTGGCTAGCGGGGGGTAGCTCCTACAATGAGCAGTTCTTC	TRBD2	TRBJ2-1	TRBV7-8	NA
CASSTRIIGDRGGYNEQFF	TGTGCCAGTAGTACCCGGATCATAGGGGACCGAGGGGGTTACAATGAGCAGTTCTTC	NA	TRBJ2-1	TRBV19	NA
CASSLALGLALSGELFF	TGCGCCAGCAGCTTGGCCCTAGGACTAGCCTTGTCCGGGGAGCTGTTTTTT	TRBD2	TRBJ2-2	TRBV5-1	NA
CASTGETNTEAFF	TGTGCCAGCACAGGGGAAACTAACACTGAAGCTTTCTTT	NA	TRBJ1-1	TRBV2	NA
CASGATHREVREQYF	TGTGCCAGCGGCGCGACACACCGGGAGGTGAGGGAGCAGTACTTC	TRBD2	TRBJ2-7	TRBV27	NA
CASSIDRTGTFMNTEAFF	TGTGCCAGTAGTATAGATCGGACAGGGACTTTCATGAACACTGAAGCTTTCTTT	TRBD1	TRBJ1-1	TRBV19	NA
CASSPRQGSSYEQYF	TGCGCCAGCAGTCCCCGACAGGGGAGCTCCTACGAGCAGTACTTC	TRBD1	TRBJ2-7	TRBV23-1	NA
CASSLAYSGKSTDTQYF	TGTGCCAGCAGCTTGGCCTATAGCGGGAAAAGCACAGATACGCAGTATTTT	TRBD2	TRBJ2-3	TRBV5-4	NA
CASSRVGAGGRDGEQYF	TGTGCCAGCAGCCGCGTTGGGGCGGGAGGTCGGGATGGGGAGCAGTACTTC	TRBD2	TRBJ2-7	TRBV11-3	NA
CASSHYNRVGYEQYF	TGTGCCAGCAGTCATTACAACAGGGTTGGCTACGAGCAGTACTTC	NA	TRBJ2-7	TRBV11-2	NA
CASSLERDHNEQFF	TGTGCCAGCAGCTTGGAGCGGGACCACAATGAGCAGTTCTTC	TRBD2	TRBJ2-1	TRBV7-6	NA
CASSYSRLAGMREQYF	TGTGCCAGCAGTTACTCGCGACTAGCGGGAATGCGCGAGCAGTACTTC	TRBD2	TRBJ2-7	TRBV6-5	NA
CASSTGTSGRRPGELFF	TGCGCCAGCAGCACCGGGACTAGCGGGAGAAGACCCGGGGAGCTGTTTTTT	TRBD2	TRBJ2-2	TRBV5-1	NA
CAGTRGNLSAHGEQYF	TGTGCCGGGACAAGGGGGAACCTCAGCGCCCACGGCGAGCAGTACTTC	NA	TRBJ2-7	TRBV30	NA
CASSHLPTGSGELFF	TGTGCCAGCAGCCACCTCCCGACAGGGTCCGGGGAGCTGTTTTTT	TRBD1	TRBJ2-2	TRBV7-9	NA
CAWMGPGYGYTF	TGTGCCTGGATGGGGCCAGGATATGGCTACACCTTC	NA	TRBJ1-2	TRBV30	NA
CAWSGGTESSYEQYF	TGTGCCTGGAGTGGCGGGACAGAATCCTCCTACGAGCAGTACTTC	NA	TRBJ2-7	TRBV30	NA
CASSVDSPGGPTDTQYF	TGTGCCAGCAGCGTAGATTCCCCAGGAGGTCCCACAGATACGCAGTATTTT	NA	TRBJ2-3	TRBV9	NA
CASSKAAGGRGLLRNYEQYF	TGTGCCAGCAGCAAAGCCGCTGGGGGCAGGGGCCTGCTTCGTAACTACGAGCAGTACTTC	NA	TRBJ2-7	TRBV21-1	once
CASSPRIAGGYNEQFF	TGTGCCAGTAGCCCAAGAATAGCGGGAGGTTACAATGAGCAGTTCTTC	TRBD2	TRBJ2-1	TRBV19	NA
CASSYSRGERGYTF	TGTGCCAGCAGTTATTCCAGGGGGGAGCGTGGCTACACCTTC	TRBD1	TRBJ1-2	TRBV6-6	NA
CASSPGENTEAFF	TGTGCCAGCAGCCCAGGGGAGAACACTGAAGCTTTCTTT	NA	TRBJ1-1	TRBV11-2	NA
CASSQENEVYEQYF	TGCGCCAGCAGCCAAGAGAATGAGGTCTACGAGCAGTACTTC	NA	TRBJ2-7	TRBV4-3	NA
CASSLVRGFPYEQYF	TGCGCCAGCAGCTTGGTCAGGGGTTTTCCCTACGAGCAGTACTTC	NA	TRBJ2-7	TRBV5-1	NA
CASRRGGTTDENSYEQYF	TGTGCCAGCAGACGGGGGGGTACGACCGACGAGAACTCCTACGAGCAGTACTTC	TRBD2	TRBJ2-7	TRBV2	NA
CASRQAPGYEQYF	TGCGCCAGCCGACAGGCCCCGGGCTACGAGCAGTACTTC	NA	TRBJ2-7	TRBV5-1	NA
CASTKIYRGSNYGYTF	TGTGCCAGCACCAAAATCTACAGGGGCTCTAACTATGGCTACACCTTC	TRBD1	TRBJ1-2	TRBV5-4	NA
CASSPGLAGGGRRGELFF	TGCGCCAGCAGCCCCGGACTAGCGGGAGGAGGGCGTCGCGGGGAGCTGTTTTTT	TRBD2	TRBJ2-2	TRBV5-1	NA
CASSQEWLAGRAKNIQYF	TGCGCCAGCAGCCAAGAGTGGTTAGCGGGAAGAGCCAAAAACATTCAGTACTTC	TRBD2	TRBJ2-4	TRBV4-1	NA
CASSYGGGVNTEAFF	TGTGCCAGCAGTTACGGCGGAGGTGTGAACACTGAAGCTTTCTTT	NA	TRBJ1-1	TRBV25-1	NA
CASSSRVMEGEQYF	TGTGCCAGCTCAAGCCGGGTAATGGAGGGCGAGCAGTACTTC	NA	TRBJ2-7	TRBV18	NA
CASSSPASDRGKSYTF	TGTGCCAGCAGTTCCCCCGCGAGCGACAGGGGGAAGTCCTACACCTTC	TRBD1	TRBJ1-2	TRBV27	NA
CASSLLAGGPLKEQYF	TGTGCCAGCAGCTTACTAGCGGGAGGGCCATTGAAGGAGCAGTACTTC	TRBD2	TRBJ2-7	TRBV7-6	NA
CASSLEGRSSYEQYF	TGTGCCAGCAGCTTGGAGGGGAGGAGCTCCTACGAGCAGTACTTC	NA	TRBJ2-7	TRBV5-4	NA
CASSIRDRGLNEKLFF	TGTGCCAGCAGTATCCGGGACAGGGGACTAAATGAAAAACTGTTTTTT	TRBD1	TRBJ1-4	TRBV2	NA
CASSLRGGSVDTQYF	TGTGCCAGCAGTTTACGGGGCGGGAGTGTTGATACGCAGTATTTT	TRBD2	TRBJ2-3	TRBV6-5	once
CASSWGLAGYNEQFF	TGTGCCAGCAGTTGGGGACTAGCGGGTTACAATGAGCAGTTCTTC	TRBD2	TRBJ2-1	TRBV6-5	NA